A single sample is the source of the 4 T cell receptor beta chains below, sequenced in a study of immune evolution from preneoplasia to lung adenocarcinoma (dated by TCRdb to the early 2020s). The library was generated by the immunoSEQ multiplex PCR assay. TCRdb carries this immuneACCESS record with in-frame sequences only. Its versions omit some clonotypes, under half of them owing to an unresolved V gene in the studies checked, with the rest unexplained. The sample records around 15,000 clones, 75% to 90% of which are singletons. Clones ranked in the top ten supply just over 2.5% of the sample. The sample was FFPE invasive lung adenocarcinoma tissue. Sample cell subset or site, as interpreted from the label and publication: frankly invasive lung adenocarcinoma (ADC). Source of these receptors: a person aged 65-85 years with invasive lung adenocarcinoma.

This clone was observed a single time. The chain recombines TRBV7-6 with TRBJ1-4, with 10 nucleotides matching TRBD1. The CDR3 runs to 15 residues. Germline loops: CDR1 SGHVS, CDR2 FNYEAQ. The ends lost 4 bases at V and 7 bases at J; junction bases unmatched: 6. CDR3 DNA: TGTGCCAGCAGCTCGGCGACAGGGGGCCGTGAAAAACTGTTTTTT. Protein: CASSSATGGREKLFF. Together with reference TRBV7-6 and TRBJ1-4, the CDR3 gives the full variable domain: GAGVSQSPRYKVTKRGQDVALRCDPISGHVSLYWYRQALGQGPEFLTYFNYEAQQDKSGLPNDRFSAERPEGSISTLTIQRTEQRDSAMYRCASSSATGGREKLFFGSGTQLSVL.

This chain connects TRBV7-3 to TRBJ2-2; D is possibly TRBD1 (6 bases). The CDR3 has 15 amino acids. Trimming pared 1 base from V and 6 bases from J, leaving 12 bases between. In germline, CDR1 is SGHTA, CDR2 FQGTGA. The CDR3, as DNA: TGTGCCAGCAGCTTAATAGCAGGGGCGGCCGGGGAGCTGTTTTTT. This encodes CASSLIAGAAGELFF.

The chain links TRBV14 to TRBJ2-2, with unresolved D. The germline CDR1 and CDR2 sequences are SGHDN and FVKESK. The CDR3 extends over 12 amino acids. V lost 0 bases to trimming and J lost 6 bases, with 2 bases between them. CDR3 sequence (DNA): TGTGCCAGCAGCCAAGATTCCGGGGAGCTGTTTTTT. It is translated as CASSQDSGELFF.

This clone was counted once. V and J are TRBV30 and TRBJ1-2; possibly TRBD1 for D (6 bases). V gave up 7 bases and J gave up 2 bases, with 14 bases separating them. This CDR3 spans 13 amino acids. Germline lookup yields CDR1 GTSNPN and CDR2 SVGIG (reference sequence). The chain's CDR3 is CASQSDRNYGYTF. As DNA, the CDR3 is TGTGCCTCTCAATCGGACAGAAACTATGGCTACACCTTC.